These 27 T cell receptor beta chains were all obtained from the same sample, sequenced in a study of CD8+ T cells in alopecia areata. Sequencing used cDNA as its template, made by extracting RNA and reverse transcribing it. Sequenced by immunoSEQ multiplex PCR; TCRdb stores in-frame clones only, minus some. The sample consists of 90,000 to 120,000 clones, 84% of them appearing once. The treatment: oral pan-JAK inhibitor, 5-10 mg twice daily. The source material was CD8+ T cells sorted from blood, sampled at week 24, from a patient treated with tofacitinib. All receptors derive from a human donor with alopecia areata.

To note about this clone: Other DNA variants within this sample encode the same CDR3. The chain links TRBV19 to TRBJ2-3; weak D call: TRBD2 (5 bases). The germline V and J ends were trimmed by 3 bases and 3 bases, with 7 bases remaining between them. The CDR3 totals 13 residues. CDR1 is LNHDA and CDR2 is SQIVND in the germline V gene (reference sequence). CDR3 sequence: CASSMTGTDTQYF. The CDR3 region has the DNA TGTGCCAGTAGTATGACGGGGACAGATACGCAGTATTTT.

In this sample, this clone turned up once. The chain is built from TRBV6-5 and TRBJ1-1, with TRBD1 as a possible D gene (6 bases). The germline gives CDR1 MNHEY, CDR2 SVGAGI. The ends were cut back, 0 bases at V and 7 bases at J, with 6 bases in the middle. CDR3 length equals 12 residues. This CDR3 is CASSYSTGEAFF. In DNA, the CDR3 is TGTGCCAGCAGTTACTCGACAGGTGAAGCTTTCTTT.

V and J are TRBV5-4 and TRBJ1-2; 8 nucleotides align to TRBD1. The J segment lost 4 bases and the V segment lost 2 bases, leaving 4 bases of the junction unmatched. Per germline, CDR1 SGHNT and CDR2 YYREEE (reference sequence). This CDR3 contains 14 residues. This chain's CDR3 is CASSFWTGSYGYTF. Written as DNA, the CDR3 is TGTGCCAGCAGCTTCTGGACAGGGAGCTATGGCTACACCTTC. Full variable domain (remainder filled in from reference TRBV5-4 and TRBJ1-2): ETGVTQSPTHLIKTRGQQVTLRCSSQSGHNTVSWYQQALGQGPQFIFQYYREEENGRGNFPPRFSGLQFPNYSSELNVNALELDDSALYLCASSFWTGSYGYTFGSGTRLTVV.

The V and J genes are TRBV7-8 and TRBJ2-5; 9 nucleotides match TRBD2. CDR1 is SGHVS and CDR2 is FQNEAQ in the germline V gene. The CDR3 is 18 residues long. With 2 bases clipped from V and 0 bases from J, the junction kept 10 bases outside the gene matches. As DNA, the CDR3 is TGTGCCAGCAGCTTACATTCTGGACTAGCGAACTACCAAGAGACCCAGTACTTC. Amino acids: CASSLHSGLANYQETQYF.

CDR3 in amino acids: CASSSVPGGDRAWEQYF. CDR3 sequence (DNA): TGTGCCAGCAGCTCAGTTCCAGGAGGGGACAGGGCTTGGGAGCAGTACTTC. The gene calls are TRBV5-6 and TRBJ2-7; the match to TRBD1 covers 9 bases. This CDR3 contains 17 residues. Germline lookup yields CDR1 SGHDT and CDR2 YYEEEE. The V and J ends lost 3 bases and 7 bases, in that order; junction bases with no gene match: 17.

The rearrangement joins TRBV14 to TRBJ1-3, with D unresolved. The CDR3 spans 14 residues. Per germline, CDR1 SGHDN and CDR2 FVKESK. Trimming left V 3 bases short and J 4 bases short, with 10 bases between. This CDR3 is CASSHTGSGNTIYF. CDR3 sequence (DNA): TGTGCCAGCAGCCATACGGGGTCCGGAAACACCATATATTTT. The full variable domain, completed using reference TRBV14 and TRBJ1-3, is EAGVTQFPSHSVIEKGQTVTLRCDPISGHDNLYWYRRVMGKEIKFLLHFVKESKQDESGMPNNRFLAERTGGTYSTLKVQPAELEDSGVYFCASSHTGSGNTIYFGEGSWLTVV.

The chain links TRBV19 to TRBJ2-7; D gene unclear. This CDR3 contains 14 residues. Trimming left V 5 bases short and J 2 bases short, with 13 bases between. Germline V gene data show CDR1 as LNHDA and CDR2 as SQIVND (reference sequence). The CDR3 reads CASSATGPTYEQYF. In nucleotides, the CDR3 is TGTGCCAGTAGTGCTACCGGGCCAACCTACGAGCAGTACTTC.

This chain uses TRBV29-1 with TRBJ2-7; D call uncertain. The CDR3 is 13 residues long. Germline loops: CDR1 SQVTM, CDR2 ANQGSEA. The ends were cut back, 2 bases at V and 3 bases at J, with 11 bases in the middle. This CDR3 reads CSVESDGGYEQYF. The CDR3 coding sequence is TGCAGCGTTGAAAGTGACGGTGGCTACGAGCAGTACTTC.

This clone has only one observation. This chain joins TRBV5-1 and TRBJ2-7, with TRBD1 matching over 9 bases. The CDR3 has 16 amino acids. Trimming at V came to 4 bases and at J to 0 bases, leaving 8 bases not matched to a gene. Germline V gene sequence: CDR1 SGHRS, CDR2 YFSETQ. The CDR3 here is CASSTGDRESSYEQYF. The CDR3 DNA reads TGCGCCAGCAGCACAGGGGACAGGGAGAGCTCCTACGAGCAGTACTTC.

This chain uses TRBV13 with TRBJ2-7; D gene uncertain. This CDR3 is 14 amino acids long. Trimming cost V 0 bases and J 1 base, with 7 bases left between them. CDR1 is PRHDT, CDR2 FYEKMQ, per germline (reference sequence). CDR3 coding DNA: TGTGCCAGCAGCTTAGGAATGGGATCCTACGAGCAGTACTTC. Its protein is CASSLGMGSYEQYF. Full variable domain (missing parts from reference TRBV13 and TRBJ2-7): AAGVIQSPRHLIKEKRETATLKCYPIPRHDTVYWYQQGPGQDPQFLISFYEKMQSDKGSIPDRFSAQQFSDYHSELNMSSLELGDSALYFCASSLGMGSYEQYFGPGTRLTVT.

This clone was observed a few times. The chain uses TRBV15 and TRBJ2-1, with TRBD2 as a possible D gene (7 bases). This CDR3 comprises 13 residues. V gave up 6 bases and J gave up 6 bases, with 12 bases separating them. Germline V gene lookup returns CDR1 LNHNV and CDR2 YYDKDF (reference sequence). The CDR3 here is CATRLRGGNEQFF. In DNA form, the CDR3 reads TGTGCCACCAGACTGAGGGGGGGCAATGAGCAGTTCTTC.

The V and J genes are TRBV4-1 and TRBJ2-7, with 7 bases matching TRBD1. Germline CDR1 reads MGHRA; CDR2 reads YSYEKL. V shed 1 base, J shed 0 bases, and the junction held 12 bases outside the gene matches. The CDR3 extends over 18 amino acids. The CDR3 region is CASSQVLTSGQSSYEQYF. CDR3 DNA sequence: TGCGCCAGCAGCCAAGTCTTAACGTCGGGACAGAGCTCCTACGAGCAGTACTTC.

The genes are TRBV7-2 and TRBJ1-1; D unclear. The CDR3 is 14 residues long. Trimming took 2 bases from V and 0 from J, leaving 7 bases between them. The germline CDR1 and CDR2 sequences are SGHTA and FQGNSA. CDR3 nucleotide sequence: TGTGCCAGCAGCTTACGGCAGCTGAACACTGAAGCTTTCTTT. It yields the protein CASSLRQLNTEAFF.

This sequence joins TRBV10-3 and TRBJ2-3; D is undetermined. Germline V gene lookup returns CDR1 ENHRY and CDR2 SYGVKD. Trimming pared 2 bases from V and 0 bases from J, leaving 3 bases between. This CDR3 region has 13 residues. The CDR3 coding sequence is TGTGCCATCAGTGAGACCAGCACAGATACGCAGTATTTT. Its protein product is CAISETSTDTQYF.

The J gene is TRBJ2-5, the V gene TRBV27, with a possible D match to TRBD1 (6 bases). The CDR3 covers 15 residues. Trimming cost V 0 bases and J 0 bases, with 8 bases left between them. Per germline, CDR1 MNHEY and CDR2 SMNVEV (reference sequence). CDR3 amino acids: CASSLSPGDQETQYF. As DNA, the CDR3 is TGTGCCAGCAGTTTATCACCAGGGGACCAAGAGACCCAGTACTTC.

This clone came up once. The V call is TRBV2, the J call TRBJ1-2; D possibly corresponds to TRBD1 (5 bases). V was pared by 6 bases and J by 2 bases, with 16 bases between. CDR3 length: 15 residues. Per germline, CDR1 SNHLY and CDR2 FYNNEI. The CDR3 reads CASRSPGRINYGYTF. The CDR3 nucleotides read TGTGCCAGCAGGTCCCCGGGACGAATCAACTATGGCTACACCTTC.

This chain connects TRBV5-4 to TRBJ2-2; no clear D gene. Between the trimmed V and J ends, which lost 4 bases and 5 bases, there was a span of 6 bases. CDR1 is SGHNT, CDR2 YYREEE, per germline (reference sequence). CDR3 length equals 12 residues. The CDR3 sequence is CASSEGTGELFF. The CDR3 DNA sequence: TGTGCCAGCAGCGAAGGGACCGGGGAGCTGTTTTTT. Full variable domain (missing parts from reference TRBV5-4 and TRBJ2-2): ETGVTQSPTHLIKTRGQQVTLRCSSQSGHNTVSWYQQALGQGPQFIFQYYREEENGRGNFPPRFSGLQFPNYSSELNVNALELDDSALYLCASSEGTGELFFGEGSRLTVL.

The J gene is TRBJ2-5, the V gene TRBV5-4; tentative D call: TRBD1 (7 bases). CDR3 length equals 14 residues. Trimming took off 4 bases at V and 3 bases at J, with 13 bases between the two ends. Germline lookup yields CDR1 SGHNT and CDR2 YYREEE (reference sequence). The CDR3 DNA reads TGTGCCAGCAGCAGCAGGGGGGCGGAAGAGACCCAGTACTTC. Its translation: CASSSRGAEETQYF.

CDR3 coding DNA: TGTGCCAGCAGCCCTAGCGGGGGGGCCTACAATGAGCAGTTCTTC. Amino acids: CASSPSGGAYNEQFF. The rearrangement links TRBV7-8 to TRBJ2-1; TRBD2 matches at 12 bases. The CDR3 contains 15 residues. Germline V CDR1 and CDR2: SGHVS, FQNEAQ. V trimming: 5 bases; J trimming: 2 bases; junction bases outside the gene matches: 1.

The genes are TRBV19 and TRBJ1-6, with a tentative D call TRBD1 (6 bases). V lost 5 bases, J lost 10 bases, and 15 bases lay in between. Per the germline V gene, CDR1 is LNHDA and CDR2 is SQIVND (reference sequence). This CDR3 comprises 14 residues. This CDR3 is CASSEARGYSPLHF. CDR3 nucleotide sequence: TGTGCCAGTAGTGAGGCCAGGGGATACTCACCCCTCCACTTT.

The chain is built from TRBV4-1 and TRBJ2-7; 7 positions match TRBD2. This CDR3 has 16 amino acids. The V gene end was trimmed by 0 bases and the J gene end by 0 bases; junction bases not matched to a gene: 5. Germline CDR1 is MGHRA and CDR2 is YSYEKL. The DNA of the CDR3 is TGCGCCAGCAGCCAAGAGAGCGGGGTCCCCTCCTACGAGCAGTACTTC. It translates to CASSQESGVPSYEQYF.

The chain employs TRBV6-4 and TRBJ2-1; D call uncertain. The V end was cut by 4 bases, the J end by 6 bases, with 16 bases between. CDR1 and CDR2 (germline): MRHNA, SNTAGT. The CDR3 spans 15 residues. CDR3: CASSGRIYPGNEQFF. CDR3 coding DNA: TGTGCCAGCAGTGGGCGGATATACCCAGGCAATGAGCAGTTCTTC.

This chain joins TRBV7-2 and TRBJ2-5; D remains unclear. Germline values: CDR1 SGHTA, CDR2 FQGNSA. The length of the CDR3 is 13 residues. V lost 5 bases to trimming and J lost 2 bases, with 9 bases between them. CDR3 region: CASSQPSQETQYF. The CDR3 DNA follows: TGTGCCAGCAGCCAACCCTCTCAAGAGACCCAGTACTTC. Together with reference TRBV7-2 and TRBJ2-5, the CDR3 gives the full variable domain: GAGVSQSPSNKVTEKGKDVELRCDPISGHTALYWYRQSLGQGLEFLIYFQGNSAPDKSGLPSDRFSAERTGGSVSTLTIQRTQQEDSAVYLCASSQPSQETQYFGPGTRLLVL.

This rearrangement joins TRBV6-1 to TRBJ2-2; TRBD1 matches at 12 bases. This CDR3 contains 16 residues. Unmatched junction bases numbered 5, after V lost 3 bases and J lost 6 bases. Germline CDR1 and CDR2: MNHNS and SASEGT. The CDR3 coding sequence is TGTGCCAGCAGTGATTGGGACAGGGGGCAAGCCGGGGAGCTGTTTTTT. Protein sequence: CASSDWDRGQAGELFF.

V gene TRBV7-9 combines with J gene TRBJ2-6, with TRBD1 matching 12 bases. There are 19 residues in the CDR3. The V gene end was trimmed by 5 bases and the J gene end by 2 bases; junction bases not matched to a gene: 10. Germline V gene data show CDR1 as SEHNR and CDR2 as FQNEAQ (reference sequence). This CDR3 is CASSPTPGQGAPGANVLTF. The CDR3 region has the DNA TGTGCCAGCAGCCCAACACCGGGACAGGGGGCCCCTGGGGCCAACGTCCTGACTTTC.

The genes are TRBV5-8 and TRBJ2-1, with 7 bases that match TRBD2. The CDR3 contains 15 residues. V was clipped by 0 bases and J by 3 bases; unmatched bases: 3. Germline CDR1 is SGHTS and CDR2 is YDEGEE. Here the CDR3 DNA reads TGTGCCAGCAGCTTGGCCGCTAGCGGCTACAATGAGCAGTTCTTC. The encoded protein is CASSLAASGYNEQFF.

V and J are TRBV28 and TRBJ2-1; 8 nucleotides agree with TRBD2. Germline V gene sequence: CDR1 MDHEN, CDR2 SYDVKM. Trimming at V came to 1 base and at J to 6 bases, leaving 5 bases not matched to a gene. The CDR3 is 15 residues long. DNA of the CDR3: TGTGCCAGCAGTTTATTAACGGGGGGGCCCAATGAGCAGTTCTTC. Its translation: CASSLLTGGPNEQFF.